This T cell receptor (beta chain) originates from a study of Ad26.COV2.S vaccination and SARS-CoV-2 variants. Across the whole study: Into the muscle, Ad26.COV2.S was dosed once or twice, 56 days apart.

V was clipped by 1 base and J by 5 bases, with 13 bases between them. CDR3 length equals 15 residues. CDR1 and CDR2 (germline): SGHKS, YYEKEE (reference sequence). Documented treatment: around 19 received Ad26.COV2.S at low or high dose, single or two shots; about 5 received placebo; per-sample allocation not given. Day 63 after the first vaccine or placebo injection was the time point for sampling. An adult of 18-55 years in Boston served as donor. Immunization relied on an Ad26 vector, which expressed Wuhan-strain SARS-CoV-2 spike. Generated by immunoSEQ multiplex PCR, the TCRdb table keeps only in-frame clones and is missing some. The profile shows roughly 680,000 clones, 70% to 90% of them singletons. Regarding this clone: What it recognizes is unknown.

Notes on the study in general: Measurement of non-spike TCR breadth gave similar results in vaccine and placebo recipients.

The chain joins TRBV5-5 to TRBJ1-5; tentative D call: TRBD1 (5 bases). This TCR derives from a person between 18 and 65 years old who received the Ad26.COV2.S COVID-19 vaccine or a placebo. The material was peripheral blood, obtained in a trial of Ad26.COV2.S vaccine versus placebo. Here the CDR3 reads CASSLRPLGDQPQHF. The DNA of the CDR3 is TGTGCCAGCAGCTTGCGGCCCCTAGGGGATCAGCCCCAGCATTTT.